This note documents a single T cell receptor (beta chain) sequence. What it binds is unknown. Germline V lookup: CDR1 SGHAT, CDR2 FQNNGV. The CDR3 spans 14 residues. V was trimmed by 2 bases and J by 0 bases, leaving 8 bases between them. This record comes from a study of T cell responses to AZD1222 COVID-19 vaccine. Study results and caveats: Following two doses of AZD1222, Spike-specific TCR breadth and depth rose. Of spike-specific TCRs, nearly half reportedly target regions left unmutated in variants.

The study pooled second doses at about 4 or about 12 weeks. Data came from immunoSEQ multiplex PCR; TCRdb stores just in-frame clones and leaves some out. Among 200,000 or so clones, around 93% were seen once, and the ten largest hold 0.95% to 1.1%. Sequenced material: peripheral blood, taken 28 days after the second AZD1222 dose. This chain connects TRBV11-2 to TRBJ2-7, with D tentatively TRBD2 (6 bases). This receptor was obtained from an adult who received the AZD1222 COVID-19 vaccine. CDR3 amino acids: CASSLLTSSYEQYF. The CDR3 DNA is TGTGCCAGCAGCTTACTGACTAGCTCCTACGAGCAGTACTTC.